Each of the 12 T cell receptor beta chains below was sequenced from the same sample in a study of Graves' ophthalmopathy and Graves' hyperthyroidism (dated 2018 in TCRdb). The listed sequencing device is Illumina HiSeq 2000. For repertoire sequencing, the TCR beta CDR3 regions were amplified from RNA transcripts. The first round of RT-PCR was done with HTBI primers and the Qiagen OneStep RT-PCR kit, and was followed by a second round of multiplex PCR, then size selection and purification. Starting from the raw public reads, TCRdb applied fastp trimming at Q25, assembled clones with MiXCR and retained in-frame beta chains. Rows are combined by CDR3 protein, so each entry shows the most common genes and DNA. In all, the sample holds around 340,000 distinct CDR3 sequences, and roughly 15% of those were seen once. Over 9% of the sample rests with the top ten. Input material: peripheral blood. Every receptor here comes from an adult man with Graves' ophthalmopathy.

V and J are TRBV29-1 and TRBJ1-1; possible D gene TRBD1, 5 bases. The CDR3 is 12 residues long. Trimming took off 6 bases at V and 6 bases at J, with 14 bases between the two ends. Germline V lookup: CDR1 SQVTM, CDR2 ANQGSEA. CDR3 loop: CSVNGQNAEAFF. CDR3 coding DNA: TGCAGCGTAAACGGACAAAATGCTGAAGCTTTCTTT.

This clonotype showed up many times. In nucleotides, the CDR3 is TGTGCCAGCAGTTCACAGATGGGGAACACTGAAGCTTTCTTT. It is translated as CASSSQMGNTEAFF. The J gene is TRBJ1-1, the V gene TRBV27; D is unresolved. The V end was cut by 4 bases, the J end by 1 base, with 10 bases between. CDR3 length: 14 amino acids. CDR1 and CDR2 (germline): MNHEY, SMNVEV (reference sequence).

This clonotype was seen repeatedly, ten times or more. The chain carries TRBV6-1 and TRBJ2-4, with D perhaps being TRBD1 or TRBD2 (7 bases each). Between the trimmed V and J ends, which lost 3 bases and 2 bases, there was a span of 11 bases. The CDR3 is 15 amino acids. CDR1 and CDR2 (germline): MNHNS, SASEGT. The chain's CDR3 is CASSEQGGTKNIQYF. In DNA form, the CDR3 reads TGTGCCAGCAGTGAGCAGGGGGGGACCAAAAACATTCAGTACTTC.

This clonotype was seen repeatedly, ten times or more. This chain uses TRBV7-2 with TRBJ2-5, with a weak D call TRBD2 (6 bases). Trimming removed 1 base from V and 0 bases from J, with 18 bases in between. This CDR3 is built from 18 residues. Germline V CDR1 and CDR2: SGHTA, FQGNSA. CDR3 DNA sequence: TGTGCCAGCAGCTTAGTGCCCGGGGGAGTTAGGTACCAAGAGACCCAGTACTTC. This translates into CASSLVPGGVRYQETQYF.

This clonotype has at least ten counts. The chain joins TRBV5-1 to TRBJ1-1; TRBD1 might be the D (6 bases). The CDR3 length is 15 residues. Germline lookup yields CDR1 SGHRS and CDR2 YFSETQ. Trimming stripped 0 bases from V and 1 base from J, with 10 bases between. CDR3 region: CASSLGQVRNTEAFF. The CDR3 DNA follows: TGCGCCAGCAGCTTGGGACAGGTACGGAACACTGAAGCTTTCTTT.

This clonotype showed up many times. DNA of the CDR3: TGTGCCAGCAGTTCCCAGGGTGACCCCACGAACACCGGGGAGCTGTTTTTT. Translating it yields CASSSQGDPTNTGELFF. The rearrangement uses TRBV12-3 or TRBV12-4 and TRBJ2-2; perhaps TRBD1 as D (5 bases). CDR3 size: 17 residues. Trimming pared 4 bases from V and 0 bases from J, leaving 15 bases between.

This rearrangement joins TRBV12-3 or TRBV12-4 to TRBJ2-5; D gene ambiguous. The CDR3 has 11 amino acids. With 8 bases removed from V and 5 bases from J, the gap between germline ends came to 9 bases. CDR3 amino acids: CASRDQETQYF. In nucleotides, the CDR3 is TGTGCCAGCCGCGATCAGGAGACCCAGTACTTC.

The chain is built from TRBV11-2 and TRBJ2-7, with unresolved D. This CDR3 spans 18 amino acids. With 1 base removed from V and 2 bases from J, the gap between germline ends came to 21 bases. CDR1 and CDR2 from the germline V gene are SGHAT and FQNNGV. The CDR3 reads CASSLVPGISSEPYEQYF. The CDR3 DNA is TGTGCCAGCAGCTTAGTTCCAGGAATTTCGTCGGAACCCTACGAGCAGTACTTC.

This clonotype showed up many times. The chain is built from TRBV19 and TRBJ1-5; a possible D gene is TRBD1 (5 bases). CDR3 size: 13 residues. Germline values: CDR1 LNHDA, CDR2 SQIVND (reference sequence). Deletions cut 3 bases from V and 9 bases from J, with 12 bases between. The CDR3 DNA reads as TGTGCCAGTAGTATCGGGGGGTTTAGGCCCCAGCATTTT. Amino acid sequence: CASSIGGFRPQHF.

The chain joins TRBV3-1 to TRBJ2-7; TRBD2 matches 10 bases. The CDR3 length is 15 residues. Germline assignment: CDR1 LGHDT and CDR2 YNNKEL (reference sequence). Trimming removed 5 bases from V and 7 bases from J; junction bases left unmatched: 11. CDR3 nucleotide sequence: TGTGCCAGCAGCAGACGCAGCGGGAGGGCCGGGGAGCAGTACTTC. This sequence encodes CASSRRSGRAGEQYF.

This clonotype was observed at least ten times. This rearrangement joins TRBV2 to TRBJ1-3; D unclear. Germline CDR1 is SNHLY and CDR2 is FYNNEI. V was shortened by 3 bases and J by 0 bases, with 12 bases between the two germline ends. The CDR3 totals 16 residues. The CDR3 DNA reads as TGTGCCAGCAGTGAGACACGAGTCGCCTCTGGAAACACCATATATTTT. Translated: CASSETRVASGNTIYF. The full variable domain, in which reference TRBV2 and TRBJ1-3 provide the parts outside the CDR3, is EPEVTQTPSHQVTQMGQEVILRCVPISNHLYFYWYRQILGQKVEFLVSFYNNEISEKSEIFDDQFSVERPDGSNFTLKIRSTKLEDSAMYFCASSETRVASGNTIYFGEGSWLTVV.

This clonotype was seen repeatedly, ten times or more. The chain joins TRBV12-3 or TRBV12-4 to TRBJ2-5; D unresolved. Trimming stripped 7 bases from V and 5 bases from J, with 17 bases between. The CDR3 loop spans 14 amino acids. CDR3 nucleotides: TGTGCCAGCACACGAGTTAGGGCACGGGAGACCCAGTACTTC. This sequence encodes CASTRVRARETQYF.